This TCR beta chain originates from a study of beta chain features in type 1 diabetes. Overall study context: Examined across all samples were some 110,000,000 sorted cells.

Germline V gene data show CDR1 as MDHEN and CDR2 as SYDVKM. The CDR3 sequence is 14 residues long. V shed 5 bases and J shed 6 bases, with 13 bases lying between them. Whole-study findings and limits: All four CD4+ subsets of Type 1 diabetes patients contained TCRB CDR3s that were moderately but significantly shorter. In type 1 diabetes patients, VDJ junctions had fewer insertions; deletions at these junctions were more frequent.

Cells sorted by CD45RO/CCR7/CD25/CD127/CD95/CD27 comprised CD4+ naive, central memory, regulatory and stem cell-like memory cells. Expressed TCRB transcripts were sequenced because the isolated RNA had all been reverse transcribed beforehand. Profiled with immunoSEQ multiplex PCR; TCRdb holds only in-frame clones, not every one. The sample records more than 300,000 clones, about 10% being singletons. This clone was recorded at least ten times. What it binds is unknown. V gene TRBV28 combines with J gene TRBJ1-4; a weak D match, TRBD1 (5 bases). The TCR sequence derives from a man in his thirties or forties with type 1 diabetes. The sequenced material came from central memory CD4+ T cells from blood. The CDR3 loop is CASSPKGLDEKLFF. CDR3 nucleotides: TGTGCCAGCAGTCCAAAGGGACTAGATGAAAAACTGTTTTTT.